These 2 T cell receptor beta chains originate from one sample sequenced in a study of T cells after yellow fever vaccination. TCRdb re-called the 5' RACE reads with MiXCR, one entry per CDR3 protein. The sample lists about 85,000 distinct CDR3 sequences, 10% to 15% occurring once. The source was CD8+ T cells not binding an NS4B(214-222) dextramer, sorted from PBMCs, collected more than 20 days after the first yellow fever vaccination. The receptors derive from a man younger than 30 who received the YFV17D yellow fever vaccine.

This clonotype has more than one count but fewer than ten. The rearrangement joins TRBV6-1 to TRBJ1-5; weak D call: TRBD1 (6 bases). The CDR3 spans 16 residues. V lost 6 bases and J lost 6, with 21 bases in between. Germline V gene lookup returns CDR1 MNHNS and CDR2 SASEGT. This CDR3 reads CASRGIIGQLFQPQHF. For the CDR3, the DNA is TGTGCCAGCAGGGGTATTATCGGACAGCTATTTCAGCCCCAGCATTTT.

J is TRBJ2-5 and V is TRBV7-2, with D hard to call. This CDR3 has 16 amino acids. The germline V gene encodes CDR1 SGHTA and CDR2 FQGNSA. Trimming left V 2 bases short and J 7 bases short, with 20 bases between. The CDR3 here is CASSLTARQRGGTQYF. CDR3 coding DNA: TGTGCCAGCAGCTTAACCGCGAGGCAGCGAGGTGGGACCCAGTACTTC.